The rows below give T cell receptor beta chains drawn from one sample of a study of blood T cell repertoires in COVID-19. Profiled with immunoSEQ multiplex PCR; TCRdb holds only in-frame clones, not every one. This table has a few hundred thousand clones, 90% appearing once. Sequencing was done on a sample of peripheral blood. All receptors derive from a woman aged 55-70 years with COVID-19, enrolled during active disease. The CDR3 runs from the conserved cysteine through the conserved F or W. The D gene is left open where the match is weak. The size entry is marked missing in some rows and otherwise reads once, few, many or a size class.

>-|-|TRBV5-6|TRBJ1-6
CASSSTRNSPLHF
TGTGCCAGCAGCTCCACGAGGAATTCACCCCTCCACTTT
>-|-|TRBV9|TRBJ1-1
CASSVAAGLQGTEAFF
TGTGCCAGCAGCGTAGCGGCAGGGCTGCAGGGGACTGAAGCTTTCTTT
>TRBD1|-|TRBV19|TRBJ1-3
CASTVLRQGHVGNTIYF
TGTGCCAGTACCGTTCTTAGACAGGGCCACGTTGGAAACACCATATATTTT
>TRBD1|-|TRBV30|TRBJ1-5
CAWSVPDRGGNQPQHF
TGTGCCTGGAGTGTACCCGACAGGGGTGGTAATCAGCCCCAGCATTTT
>TRBD2|-|TRBV5-8|TRBJ2-7
CASSLWLAGGSPYEQYF
TGTGCCAGCAGCTTGTGGCTAGCGGGGGGGAGCCCCTACGAGCAGTACTTC
>-|-|TRBV4-1|TRBJ1-3
CASSQDSTTFSGNTIYF
TGCGCCAGCAGCCAAGACTCCACAACCTTCTCTGGAAACACCATATATTTT
>-|-|TRBV1|TRBJ2-6
CTSSLDRCRASSGANVLTF
TGCACCAGCAGCCTAGATAGGTGCAGGGCCAGCTCTGGGGCCAACGTCCTGACTTTC
>-|few|TRBV9|TRBJ2-2
CASSVAVSGITGELFF
TGTGCCAGCAGCGTAGCGGTGTCAGGGATCACCGGGGAGCTGTTTTTT
>TRBD1|-|TRBV6-2/TRBV6-3|TRBJ2-2
CASSYLGTVNTGELFF
TGTGCCAGCAGTTACCTTGGGACAGTGAACACCGGGGAGCTGTTTTTT
>-|-|TRBV9|TRBJ1-5
CASSVGGWSNQPQHF
TGTGCCAGCAGCGTAGGAGGTTGGAGCAATCAGCCCCAGCATTTT
>-|-|TRBV7-3|TRBJ1-2
CASSLDETTNYGYTF
TGTGCCAGCAGCTTAGATGAGACAACTAACTATGGCTACACCTTC
>-|-|TRBV7-9|TRBJ2-6
CASSSTASGANVLTF
TGTGCCAGCAGCTCGACAGCCTCTGGGGCCAACGTCCTGACTTTC
>TRBD2|-|TRBV5-1|TRBJ2-1
CASTQTGLAGANEQFF
TGCGCCAGCACTCAGACAGGACTAGCGGGGGCCAATGAGCAGTTCTTC
>TRBD1|-|TRBV15|TRBJ1-1
CATSRDRAQTEAFF
TGTGCCACCAGCAGGGACAGGGCGCAAACTGAAGCTTTCTTT
>TRBD1|-|TRBV19|TRBJ2-5
CASSIDHRGETQYF
TGTGCCAGTAGTATAGATCACAGGGGCGAGACCCAGTACTTC
>TRBD2|-|TRBV5-4|TRBJ2-5
CASSVAGETQYF
TGTGCCAGCAGCGTAGCGGGGGAGACCCAGTACTTC
>-|-|TRBV6-5|TRBJ1-4
CASSPTAGGEKLFF
TGTGCCAGCAGCCCGACGGCCGGGGGTGAAAAACTGTTTTTT
>TRBD1|once|TRBV29-1|TRBJ2-7
CSAAGTGTSYEQYF
TGCAGCGCGGCCGGGACAGGGACCTCCTACGAGCAGTACTTC
>TRBD2|-|TRBV4-2|TRBJ2-3
CASSRQRGGPDTQYF
TGTGCCAGCAGCCGCCAGCGGGGGGGCCCGGATACGCAGTATTTT
>TRBD1|-|TRBV11-2|TRBJ1-5
CASSLGDRGSNQPQHF
TGTGCCAGCAGCTTAGGGGACAGGGGCAGCAATCAGCCCCAGCATTTT
>TRBD1|-|TRBV10-3|TRBJ1-1
CATRGGDRGNAEAFF
TGTGCCACACGGGGAGGGGACAGGGGGAACGCTGAAGCTTTCTTT
>TRBD1|-|TRBV7-2|TRBJ1-2
CASSLGTGVNYGYTF
TGTGCCAGCAGCTTGGGGACAGGGGTTAACTATGGCTACACCTTC
>-|-|TRBV11-2|TRBJ1-2
CASSLGQTNYGYTF
TGTGCCAGCAGCTTAGGACAGACAAACTATGGCTACACCTTC
>TRBD1|-|TRBV5-1|TRBJ2-3
CASSLLSGTGQGDTQYF
TGCGCCAGCAGCTTGCTTTCTGGGACAGGGCAGGGAGATACGCAGTATTTT
>TRBD1|-|TRBV6-4|TRBJ1-2
CASSEDRASGGGYTF
TGTGCCAGCAGTGAAGACAGGGCCTCTGGGGGCGGCTACACCTTC
>-|-|TRBV4-2|TRBJ1-2
CASSGILRLDYGYTF
TGTGCCAGCAGCGGAATTTTGAGGTTGGACTATGGCTACACCTTC
>TRBD1|-|TRBV7-2|TRBJ2-7
CASSLTGGSYEQYF
TGTGCCAGCAGCTTGACAGGGGGCTCCTACGAGCAGTACTTC
>TRBD2|-|TRBV6-2/TRBV6-3|TRBJ2-3
CASSRQGPAGADTQYF
TGTGCCAGCAGTCGGCAGGGACCTGCGGGAGCAGATACACAGTATTTT
>-|-|TRBV6-6|TRBJ1-6
CASSGDSSYNSPLHF
TGTGCCAGCAGCGGTGACAGCTCCTATAATTCACCCCTCCACTTT
>TRBD2|-|TRBV6-6|TRBJ2-3
CASSYLGTNTDTQYF
TGTGCCAGCAGTTACTTAGGGACTAACACAGATACGCAGTATTTT
>-|-|TRBV7-8|TRBJ2-1
CASSGTGFGTYNEQFF
TGTGCCAGCAGCGGAACAGGGTTTGGGACCTACAATGAGCAGTTCTTC
>-|-|TRBV7-9|TRBJ1-1
CASSLARADTEAFF
TGTGCCAGCAGCTTAGCGCGGGCGGACACTGAAGCTTTCTTT
>-|-|TRBV15|TRBJ1-5
CATSRRRGEPQHF
TGTGCCACCAGCAGAAGGAGGGGAGAGCCCCAGCATTTT
>-|-|TRBV7-8|TRBJ1-1
CASSLGPTEAFF
TGTGCCAGCAGCTTAGGGCCGACTGAAGCTTTCTTT
>-|-|TRBV28|TRBJ2-5
CASSLIQGTPGETQYF
TGTGCCAGCAGTTTAATCCAGGGGACCCCCGGGGAGACCCAGTACTTC
>-|-|TRBV15|TRBJ2-1
CATSRDNGDEQFF
TGTGCCACCAGCAGAGACAACGGGGATGAGCAGTTCTTC
>TRBD1|-|TRBV7-9|TRBJ1-2
CASSARTGFYGYTF
TGTGCCAGCAGCGCCCGGACAGGGTTCTATGGCTACACCTTC
>-|-|TRBV18|TRBJ2-2
CASSSDWTVGTGELFF
TGTGCCAGCTCATCGGACTGGACAGTCGGCACCGGGGAGCTGTTTTTT
>TRBD1|-|TRBV5-5|TRBJ1-2
CASSPAGTAHDPYYGYTF
TGTGCCAGCAGCCCGGCGGGGACAGCCCACGACCCCTACTATGGCTACACCTTC
>TRBD2|-|TRBV19|TRBJ2-7
CASSIGALAGNEQYF
TGTGCCAGTAGTATAGGGGCACTAGCGGGGAACGAGCAGTACTTC
>-|-|TRBV3-1/TRBV3-2|TRBJ1-5
CASSQSWQGYSNQPQHF
TGTGCCAGCAGCCAATCTTGGCAGGGCTATAGCAATCAGCCCCAGCATTTT
>-|once|TRBV5-1|TRBJ2-1
CASSLTPAGGNEQFF
TGCGCCAGCAGCTTAACCCCGGCAGGGGGGAATGAGCAGTTCTTC
>TRBD1|-|TRBV27|TRBJ1-3
CASSLDRPPGNTIYF
TGTGCCAGCAGTCTGGACAGGCCCCCGGGAAACACCATATATTTT
>TRBD1|-|TRBV4-2|TRBJ1-6
CASSQAGGDSPLHF
TGTGCCAGCAGCCAAGCAGGGGGCGATTCACCCCTCCACTTT
>-|-|TRBV7-2|TRBJ1-2
CASNYYYGYTF
TGTGCCAGCAACTACTACTATGGCTACACCTTC
>TRBD1|-|TRBV7-2|TRBJ1-2
CASSLGQGDYGYTF
TGTGCCAGCAGCTTAGGACAGGGTGACTATGGCTACACCTTC
>-|-|TRBV30|TRBJ1-1
CAWSRRDTEAFF
TGTGCCTGGAGTCGACGGGACACTGAAGCTTTCTTT
>-|-|TRBV5-1|TRBJ1-1
CASSLAIGAMNTEAFF
TGCGCCAGCAGCTTAGCGATCGGCGCAATGAACACTGAAGCTTTCTTT
>-|-|TRBV11-2|TRBJ1-1
CASSSQGNTEAFF
TGTGCCAGCAGTTCACAGGGGAACACTGAAGCTTTCTTT
>TRBD1|once|TRBV6-5|TRBJ2-7
CASRGNRDRVYEQYF
TGTGCCAGCAGGGGCAACCGGGACAGGGTCTACGAGCAGTACTTC